This T cell receptor beta chain was profiled in a study of identical twins. Study-wide results and caveats: Invariant populations such as MAIT and iNKT cells could partly muddle zero-insertion analyses.

This clonotype appeared a few times. Its antigen is still unknown. TCRdb passed the 5' RACE reads through MiXCR, listing each CDR3 protein once. The table includes about 700,000 distinct CDR3 sequences, 8.6% detected once. The same sample was also used in a study of yellow fever vaccine responses in identical twins.

This receptor was identified in a woman younger than 35 in good health. Sample: PBMCs.

CDR3 bases: TGCGCCAGCAGCCAAGCTGTGGGCAGGGGCCATGAAAAACTGTTTTTT. This translates into CASSQAVGRGHEKLFF. The chain uses TRBV4-1 and TRBJ1-4, with D possibly being TRBD1 (6 bases). CDR1 MGHRA and CDR2 YSYEKL come from the germline V gene. The V gene lost 1 base and the J gene lost 6 bases, with 15 bases spanning the gap. CDR3 length: 16 amino acids.